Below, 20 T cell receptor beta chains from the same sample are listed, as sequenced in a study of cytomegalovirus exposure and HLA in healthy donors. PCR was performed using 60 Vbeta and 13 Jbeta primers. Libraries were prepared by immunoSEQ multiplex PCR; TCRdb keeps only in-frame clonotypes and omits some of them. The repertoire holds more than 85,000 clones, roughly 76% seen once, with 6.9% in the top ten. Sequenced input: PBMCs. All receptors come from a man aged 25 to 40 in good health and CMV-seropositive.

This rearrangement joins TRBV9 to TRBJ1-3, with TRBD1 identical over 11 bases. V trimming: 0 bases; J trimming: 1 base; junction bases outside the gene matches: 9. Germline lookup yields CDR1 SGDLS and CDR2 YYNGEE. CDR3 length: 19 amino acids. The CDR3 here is CASSVDRTGGVHSGNTIYF. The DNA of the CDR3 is TGTGCCAGCAGCGTAGACAGGACAGGGGGCGTTCATTCTGGAAACACCATATATTTT.

The CDR3 nucleotides are TGTGCCAGTAGCGGGGGGCTCTCCTACGAGCAGTACTTC. This translates into CASSGGLSYEQYF. J is TRBJ2-7 and V is TRBV19; possibly TRBD2 for D (7 bases). Trimming took off 6 bases at V and 0 bases at J, with 9 bases between the two ends. The CDR3 consists of 13 residues. Per the germline V gene, CDR1 is LNHDA and CDR2 is SQIVND (reference sequence).

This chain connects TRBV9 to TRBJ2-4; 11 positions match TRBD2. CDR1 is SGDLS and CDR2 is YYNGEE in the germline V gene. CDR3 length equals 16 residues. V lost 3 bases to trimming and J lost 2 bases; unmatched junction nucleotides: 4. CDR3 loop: CASSGTSGGTKNIQYF. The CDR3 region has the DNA TGTGCCAGCAGCGGCACTAGCGGGGGAACCAAAAACATTCAGTACTTC. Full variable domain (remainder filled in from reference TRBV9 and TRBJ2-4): DSGVTQTPKHLITATGQRVTLRCSPRSGDLSVYWYQQSLDQGLQFLIQYYNGEERAKGNILERFSAQQFPDLHSELNLSSLELGDSALYFCASSGTSGGTKNIQYFGAGTRLSVL.

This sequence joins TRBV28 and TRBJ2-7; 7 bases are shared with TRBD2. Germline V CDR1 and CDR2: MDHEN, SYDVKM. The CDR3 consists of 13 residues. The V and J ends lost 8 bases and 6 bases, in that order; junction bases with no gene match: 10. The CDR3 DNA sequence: TGTGCCAGCTCCTTAGTGGGGGGGGGCGAGCAGTACTTC. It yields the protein CASSLVGGGEQYF.

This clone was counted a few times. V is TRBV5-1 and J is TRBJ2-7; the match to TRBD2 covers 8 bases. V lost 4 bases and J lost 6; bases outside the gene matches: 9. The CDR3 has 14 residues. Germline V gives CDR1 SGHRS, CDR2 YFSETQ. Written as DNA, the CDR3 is TGCGCCAGCAGCACAACTCGGGGGGGCCTCGAGCAGTACTTC. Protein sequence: CASSTTRGGLEQYF.

DNA of the CDR3: TGTGCCAGCTATCCAGGACGGGGGAACACTGAAGCTTTCTTT. It yields the protein CASYPGRGNTEAFF. The chain uses TRBV18 and TRBJ1-1; D call uncertain. The germline CDR1 and CDR2 sequences are KGHSH and LQKENI. The CDR3 runs to 14 residues. Deletions cut 7 bases from V and 1 base from J, with 13 bases between.

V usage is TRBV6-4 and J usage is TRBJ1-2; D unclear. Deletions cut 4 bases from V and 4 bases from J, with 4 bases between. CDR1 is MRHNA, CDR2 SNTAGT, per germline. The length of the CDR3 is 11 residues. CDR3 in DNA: TGTGCCAGCAGTGGCGGCTATGGCTACACCTTC. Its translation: CASSGGYGYTF.

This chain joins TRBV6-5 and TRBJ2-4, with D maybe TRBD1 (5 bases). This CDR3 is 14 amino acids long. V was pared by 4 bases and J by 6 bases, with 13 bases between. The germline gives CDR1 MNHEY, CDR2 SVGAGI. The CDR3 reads CASSSIRVRNIQYF. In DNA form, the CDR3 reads TGTGCCAGCAGTTCCATCAGGGTTAGAAACATTCAGTACTTC.

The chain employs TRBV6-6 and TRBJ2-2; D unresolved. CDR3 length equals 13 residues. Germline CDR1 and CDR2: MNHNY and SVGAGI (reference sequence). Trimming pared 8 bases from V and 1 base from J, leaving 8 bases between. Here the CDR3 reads CASEPGNTGELFF. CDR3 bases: TGTGCCAGCGAGCCGGGGAACACCGGGGAGCTGTTTTTT.

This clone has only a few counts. The CDR3 spells CASSGQGVYEQYF. DNA of the CDR3: TGTGCCAGCAGTGGGCAGGGTGTCTACGAGCAGTACTTC. The chain carries TRBV2 and TRBJ2-7; D is possibly TRBD1 (5 bases). Germline V gene lookup returns CDR1 SNHLY and CDR2 FYNNEI. The germline V and J ends were trimmed by 4 bases and 3 bases, with 10 bases remaining between them. This CDR3 is built from 13 residues.

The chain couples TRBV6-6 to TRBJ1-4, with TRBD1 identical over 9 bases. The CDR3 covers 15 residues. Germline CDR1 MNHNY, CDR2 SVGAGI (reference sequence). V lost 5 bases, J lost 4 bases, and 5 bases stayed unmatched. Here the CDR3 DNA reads TGTGCCAGCAGTACCCGGACAGGGGATAATGAAAAACTGTTTTTT. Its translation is CASSTRTGDNEKLFF.

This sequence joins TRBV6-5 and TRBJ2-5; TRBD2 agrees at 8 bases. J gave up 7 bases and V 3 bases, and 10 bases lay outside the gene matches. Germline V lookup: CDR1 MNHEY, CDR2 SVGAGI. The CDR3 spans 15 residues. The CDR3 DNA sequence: TGTGCCAGCAGTTATCGGGAGGGGGGGACTGGGACCCAGTACTTC. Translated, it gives CASSYREGGTGTQYF.

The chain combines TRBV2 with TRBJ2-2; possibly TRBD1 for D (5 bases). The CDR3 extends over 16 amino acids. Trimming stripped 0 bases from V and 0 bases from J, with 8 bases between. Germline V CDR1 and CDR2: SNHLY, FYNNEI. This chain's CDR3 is CASSEAWGPNTGELFF. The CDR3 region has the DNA TGTGCCAGCAGTGAAGCGTGGGGCCCGAACACCGGGGAGCTGTTTTTT.

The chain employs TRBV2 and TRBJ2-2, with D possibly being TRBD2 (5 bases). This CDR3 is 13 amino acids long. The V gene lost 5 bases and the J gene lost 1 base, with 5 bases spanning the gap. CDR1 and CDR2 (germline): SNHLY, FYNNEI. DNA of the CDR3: TGTGCCAGCAGTCGGGGGAACACCGGGGAGCTGTTTTTT. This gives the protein CASSRGNTGELFF.

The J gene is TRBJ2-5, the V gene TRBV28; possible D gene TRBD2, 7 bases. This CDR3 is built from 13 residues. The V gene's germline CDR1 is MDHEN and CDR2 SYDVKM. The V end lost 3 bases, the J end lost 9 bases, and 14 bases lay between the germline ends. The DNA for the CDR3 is TGTGCCAGCAGTTTGGGGGCGGGGGAGGCCCAGTACTTC. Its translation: CASSLGAGEAQYF.

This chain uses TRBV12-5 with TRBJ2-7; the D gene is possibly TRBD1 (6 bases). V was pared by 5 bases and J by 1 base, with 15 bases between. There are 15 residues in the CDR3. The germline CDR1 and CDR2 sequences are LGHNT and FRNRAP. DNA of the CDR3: TGTGCTAGTGGTCCCCAGGGGACGGGTTCCTACGAGCAGTACTTC. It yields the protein CASGPQGTGSYEQYF.

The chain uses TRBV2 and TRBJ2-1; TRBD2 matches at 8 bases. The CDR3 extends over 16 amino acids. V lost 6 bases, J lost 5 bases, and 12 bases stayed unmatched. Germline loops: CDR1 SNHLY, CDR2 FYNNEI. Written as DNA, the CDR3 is TGTGCCAGCAGCCCACTTGCGGGGGGCCGAAACAATGAGCAGTTCTTC. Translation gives CASSPLAGGRNNEQFF.

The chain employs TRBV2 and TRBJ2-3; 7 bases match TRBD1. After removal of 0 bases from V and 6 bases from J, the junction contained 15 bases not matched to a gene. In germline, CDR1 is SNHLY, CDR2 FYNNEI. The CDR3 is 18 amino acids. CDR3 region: CASSEALWWDRNRDTQYF. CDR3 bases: TGTGCCAGCAGTGAAGCGTTATGGTGGGACAGAAACAGGGATACGCAGTATTTT.

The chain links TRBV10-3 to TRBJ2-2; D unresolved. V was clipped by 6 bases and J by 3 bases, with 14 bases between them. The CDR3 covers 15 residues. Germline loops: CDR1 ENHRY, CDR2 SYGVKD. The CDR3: CAIRKADTYTGELFF. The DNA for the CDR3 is TGTGCCATCAGGAAGGCTGACACCTACACCGGGGAGCTGTTTTTT.

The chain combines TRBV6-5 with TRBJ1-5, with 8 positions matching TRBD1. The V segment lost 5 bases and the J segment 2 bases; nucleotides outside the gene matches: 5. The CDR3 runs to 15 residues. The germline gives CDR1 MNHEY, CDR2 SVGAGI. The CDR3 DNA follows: TGTGCCAGCAGTCTCAACAGGGGGGGCAATCAGCCCCAGCATTTT. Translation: CASSLNRGGNQPQHF.